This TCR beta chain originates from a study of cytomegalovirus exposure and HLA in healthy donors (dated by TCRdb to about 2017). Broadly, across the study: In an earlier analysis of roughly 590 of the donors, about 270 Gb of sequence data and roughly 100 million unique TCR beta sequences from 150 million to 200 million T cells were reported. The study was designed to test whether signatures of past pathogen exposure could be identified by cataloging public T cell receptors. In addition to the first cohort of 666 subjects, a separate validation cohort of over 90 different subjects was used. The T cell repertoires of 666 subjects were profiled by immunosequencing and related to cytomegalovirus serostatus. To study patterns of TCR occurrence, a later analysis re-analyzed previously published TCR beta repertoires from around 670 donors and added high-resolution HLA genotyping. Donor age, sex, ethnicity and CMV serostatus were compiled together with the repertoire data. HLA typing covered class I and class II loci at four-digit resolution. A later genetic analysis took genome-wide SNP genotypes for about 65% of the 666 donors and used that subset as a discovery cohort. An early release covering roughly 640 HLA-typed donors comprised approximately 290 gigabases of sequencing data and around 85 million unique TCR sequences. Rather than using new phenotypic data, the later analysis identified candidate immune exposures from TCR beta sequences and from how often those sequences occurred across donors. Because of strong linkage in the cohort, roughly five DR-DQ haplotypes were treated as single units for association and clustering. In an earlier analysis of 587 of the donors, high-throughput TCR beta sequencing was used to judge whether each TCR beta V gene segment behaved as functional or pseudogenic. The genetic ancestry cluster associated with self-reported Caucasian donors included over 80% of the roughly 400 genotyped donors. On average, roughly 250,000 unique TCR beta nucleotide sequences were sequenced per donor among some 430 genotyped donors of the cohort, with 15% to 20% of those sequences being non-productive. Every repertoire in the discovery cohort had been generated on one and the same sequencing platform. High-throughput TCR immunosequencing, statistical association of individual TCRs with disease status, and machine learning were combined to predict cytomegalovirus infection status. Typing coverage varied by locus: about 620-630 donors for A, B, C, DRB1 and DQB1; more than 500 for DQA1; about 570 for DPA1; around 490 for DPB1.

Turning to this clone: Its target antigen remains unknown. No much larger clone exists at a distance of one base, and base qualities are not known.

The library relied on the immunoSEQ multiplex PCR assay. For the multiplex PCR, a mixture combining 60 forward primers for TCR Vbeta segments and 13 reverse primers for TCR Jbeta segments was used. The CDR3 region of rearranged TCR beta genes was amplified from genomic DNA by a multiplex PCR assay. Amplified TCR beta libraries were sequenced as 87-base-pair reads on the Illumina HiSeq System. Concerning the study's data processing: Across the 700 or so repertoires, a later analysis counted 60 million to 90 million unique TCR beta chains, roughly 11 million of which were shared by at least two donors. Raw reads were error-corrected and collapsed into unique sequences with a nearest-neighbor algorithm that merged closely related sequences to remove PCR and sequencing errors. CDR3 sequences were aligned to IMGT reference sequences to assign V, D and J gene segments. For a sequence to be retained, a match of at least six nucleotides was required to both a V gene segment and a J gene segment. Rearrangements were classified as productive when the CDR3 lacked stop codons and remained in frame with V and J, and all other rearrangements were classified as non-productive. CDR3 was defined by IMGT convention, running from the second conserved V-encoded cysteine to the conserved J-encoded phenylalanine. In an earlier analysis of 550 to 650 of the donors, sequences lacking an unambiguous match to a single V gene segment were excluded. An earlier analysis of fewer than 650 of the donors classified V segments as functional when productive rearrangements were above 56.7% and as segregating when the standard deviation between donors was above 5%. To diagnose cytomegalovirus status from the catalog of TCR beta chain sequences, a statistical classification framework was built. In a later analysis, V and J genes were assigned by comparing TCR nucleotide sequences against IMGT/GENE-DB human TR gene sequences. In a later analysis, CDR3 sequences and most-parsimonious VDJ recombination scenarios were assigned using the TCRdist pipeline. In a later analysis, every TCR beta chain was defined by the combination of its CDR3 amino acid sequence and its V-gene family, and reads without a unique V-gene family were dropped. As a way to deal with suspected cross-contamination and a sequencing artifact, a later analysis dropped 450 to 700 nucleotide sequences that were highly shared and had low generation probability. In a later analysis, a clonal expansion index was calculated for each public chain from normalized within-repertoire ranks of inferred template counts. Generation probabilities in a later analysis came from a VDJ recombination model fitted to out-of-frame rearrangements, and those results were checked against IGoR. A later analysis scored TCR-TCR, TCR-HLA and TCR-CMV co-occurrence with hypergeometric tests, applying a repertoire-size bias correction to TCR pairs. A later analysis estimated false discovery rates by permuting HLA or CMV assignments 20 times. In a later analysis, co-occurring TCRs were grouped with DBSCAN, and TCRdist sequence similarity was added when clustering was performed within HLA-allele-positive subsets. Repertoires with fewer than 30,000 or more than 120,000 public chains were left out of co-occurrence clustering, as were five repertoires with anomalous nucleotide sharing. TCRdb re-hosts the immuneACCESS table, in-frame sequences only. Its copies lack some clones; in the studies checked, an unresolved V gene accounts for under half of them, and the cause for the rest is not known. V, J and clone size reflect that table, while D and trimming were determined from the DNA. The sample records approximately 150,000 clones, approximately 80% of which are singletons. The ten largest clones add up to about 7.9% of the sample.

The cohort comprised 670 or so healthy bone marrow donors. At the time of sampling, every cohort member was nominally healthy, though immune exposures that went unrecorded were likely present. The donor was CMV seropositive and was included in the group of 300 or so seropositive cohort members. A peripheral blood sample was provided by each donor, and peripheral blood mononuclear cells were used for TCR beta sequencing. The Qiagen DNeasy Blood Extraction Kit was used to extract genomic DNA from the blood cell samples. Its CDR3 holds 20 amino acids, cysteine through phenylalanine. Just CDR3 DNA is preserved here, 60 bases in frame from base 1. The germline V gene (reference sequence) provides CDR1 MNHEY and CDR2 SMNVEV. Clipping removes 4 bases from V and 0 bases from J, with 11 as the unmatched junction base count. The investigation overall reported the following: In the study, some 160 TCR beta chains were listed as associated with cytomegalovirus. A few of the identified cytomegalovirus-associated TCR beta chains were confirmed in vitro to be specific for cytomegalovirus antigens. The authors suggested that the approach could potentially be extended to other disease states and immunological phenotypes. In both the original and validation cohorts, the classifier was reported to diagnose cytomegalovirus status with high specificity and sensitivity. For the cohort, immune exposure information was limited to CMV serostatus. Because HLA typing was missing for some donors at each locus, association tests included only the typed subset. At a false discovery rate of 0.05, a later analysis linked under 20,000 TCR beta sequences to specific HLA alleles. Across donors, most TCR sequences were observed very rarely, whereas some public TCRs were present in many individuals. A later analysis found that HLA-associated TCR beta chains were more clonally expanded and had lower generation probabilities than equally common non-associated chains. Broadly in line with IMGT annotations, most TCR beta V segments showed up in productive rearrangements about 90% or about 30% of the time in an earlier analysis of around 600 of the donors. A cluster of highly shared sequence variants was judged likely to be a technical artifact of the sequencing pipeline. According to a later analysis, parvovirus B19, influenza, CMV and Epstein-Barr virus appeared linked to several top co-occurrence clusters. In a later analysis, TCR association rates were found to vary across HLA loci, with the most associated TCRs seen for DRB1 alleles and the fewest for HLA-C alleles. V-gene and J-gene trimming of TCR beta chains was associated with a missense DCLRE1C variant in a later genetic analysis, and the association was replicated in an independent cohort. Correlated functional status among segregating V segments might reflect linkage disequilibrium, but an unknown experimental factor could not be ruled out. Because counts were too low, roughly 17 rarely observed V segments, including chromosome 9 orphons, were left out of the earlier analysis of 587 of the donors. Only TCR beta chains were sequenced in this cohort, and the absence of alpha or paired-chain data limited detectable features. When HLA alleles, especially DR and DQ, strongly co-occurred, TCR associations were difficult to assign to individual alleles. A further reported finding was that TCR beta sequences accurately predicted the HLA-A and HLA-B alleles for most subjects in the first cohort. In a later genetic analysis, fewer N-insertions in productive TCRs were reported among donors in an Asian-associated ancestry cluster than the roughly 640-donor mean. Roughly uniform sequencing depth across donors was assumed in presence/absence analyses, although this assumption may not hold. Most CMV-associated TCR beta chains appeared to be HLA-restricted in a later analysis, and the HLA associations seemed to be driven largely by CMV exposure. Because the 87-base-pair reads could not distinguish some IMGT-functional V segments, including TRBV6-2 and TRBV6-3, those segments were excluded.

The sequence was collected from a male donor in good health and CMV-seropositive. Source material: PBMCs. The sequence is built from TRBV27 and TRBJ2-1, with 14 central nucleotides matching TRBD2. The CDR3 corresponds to CASSSYLGTSGGSSYNEQFF. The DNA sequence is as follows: TGTGCCAGCAGTTCCTATCTAGGGACTAGCGGGGGTAGCTCCTACAATGAGCAGTTCTTC.